This TCR beta chain was recorded in a study of T cells in Graves' hyperthyroidism and ophthalmopathy. What was amplified from RNA transcripts were TCR beta CDR3 regions. The primer set for the first-round RT-PCR of the TCR CDR3 was HTBI. TCRdb itself ran the multiplex PCR reads through MiXCR, one entry per CDR3 protein. The table shows just over 550,000 distinct CDR3 sequences, with about 45% occurring only once. The germline V gene has CDR1 SNHLY and CDR2 FYNNEI. CDR3 length equals 14 residues. Trimming left V 6 bases short and J 0 bases short, with 11 bases between. Sequencing was performed on peripheral blood or thyroid tissue (not recorded which). V gene TRBV2 combines with J gene TRBJ1-1; no clear D gene. This receptor was obtained from a woman aged 18-29 years with Graves' hyperthyroidism. The CDR3, as DNA: TGTGCCAGCAGAACAAGGATTATGAACACTGAAGCTTTCTTT. This encodes CASRTRIMNTEAFF.